This section outlines one T cell receptor beta chain sequence together with its context. This receptor's antigen is unknown. Base qualities are not recorded, but no much larger clone differs from it by a single base. The library relied on the immunoSEQ multiplex PCR assay. For the multiplex PCR, a mixture combining 60 forward primers for TCR Vbeta segments and 13 reverse primers for TCR Jbeta segments was used. Amplification of the CDR3 region of rearranged TCR beta genes was performed with a multiplex PCR assay on genomic DNA. The amplified TCR beta libraries were sequenced on the Illumina HiSeq System as 87-base-pair reads. In the source study's methods: A later analysis counted approximately 74 million unique TCR beta chains across the 690 or so repertoires, and 10 million to 11 million of these chains were shared by at least two donors. Raw reads were error-corrected and collapsed into unique sequences by a nearest-neighbor algorithm in which closely related sequences were merged to remove PCR and sequencing errors. V, D and J gene segments were assigned by aligning CDR3 sequences to IMGT reference sequences. For a sequence to be retained, at least a six-nucleotide match to both a V gene segment and a J gene segment was required. Rearrangements were classified as productive when the CDR3 lacked stop codons and remained in frame with V and J, and all other rearrangements were classified as non-productive. Following IMGT convention, CDR3 was defined as the stretch from the second conserved V-encoded cysteine to the conserved J-encoded phenylalanine. The earlier analysis of about 610 of the donors excluded sequences that lacked an unambiguous match to a single V gene segment. In an earlier analysis of 587 of the donors, V segments were called functional above 56.7% productive rearrangements and were called segregating when the between-donor standard deviation exceeded 5%. To diagnose cytomegalovirus status from the catalog of TCR beta chain sequences, a statistical classification framework was built. A later analysis assigned V and J genes by comparing TCR nucleotide sequences with IMGT/GENE-DB human TR gene sequences. Using the TCRdist pipeline, a later analysis assigned CDR3 sequences along with most-parsimonious VDJ recombination scenarios. In a later analysis, each TCR beta chain was defined by its CDR3 amino acid sequence together with its V-gene family, and reads without a unique V-gene family were excluded. To address suspected cross-contamination and a sequencing artifact, a later analysis removed around 600 highly shared, low-generation-probability nucleotide sequences. For each public chain, a later analysis derived a clonal expansion index from normalized ranks of inferred template counts within each repertoire. Generation probabilities in a later analysis came from a VDJ recombination model fitted to out-of-frame rearrangements, and those results were checked against IGoR. A later analysis scored TCR-TCR, TCR-HLA and TCR-CMV co-occurrence with hypergeometric tests, applying a repertoire-size bias correction to TCR pairs. A later analysis estimated false discovery rates by permuting HLA or CMV assignments 20 times. In a later analysis, co-occurring TCRs were grouped with DBSCAN, and TCRdist sequence similarity was added when clustering was performed within HLA-allele-positive subsets. Repertoires with fewer than 30,000 or more than 120,000 public chains were left out of co-occurrence clustering, as were five repertoires with anomalous nucleotide sharing. The clones in this table, taken by TCRdb from immuneACCESS, are in-frame only. Not every clone is retained; where verified, under half of the shortfall comes from an unresolved V gene, and the cause of the rest is unknown. V, J and clone size were drawn from that table, and D and trimming were deduced from the DNA. The sample table holds 150,000 to 200,000 clones, of which roughly 77% were seen once. The ten largest clones capture around 0.4% of the sample.

The cohort was made up of roughly 670 healthy bone marrow donors. Cohort members were all nominally healthy when sampled, although unrecorded immune exposures were likely present. The donor was CMV seropositive and was included in the group of about 290 seropositive cohort members. A peripheral blood sample was collected from each donor, and TCR beta sequencing was performed on peripheral blood mononuclear cells. Genomic DNA was extracted from the blood cell samples with the Qiagen DNeasy Blood Extraction Kit. The source of the sample is a study of cytomegalovirus exposure and HLA in healthy donors (dated by TCRdb to the late 2010s). In terms of the full investigation: An earlier analysis of fewer than 750 of the donors reported approximately 300 Gb of sequence data and about 120 million unique TCR beta sequences obtained from approximately 180 million T cells. Rather than using new phenotypic data, the later analysis identified candidate immune exposures from TCR beta sequences and from how often those sequences occurred across donors. The study combined high-throughput TCR immunosequencing, statistical association of individual TCRs with disease status, and machine learning to predict cytomegalovirus infection status. HLA typing covered class I and class II loci at four-digit resolution. The aim of the study was to test whether cataloging public T cell receptors could identify signatures of past pathogen exposure. In an earlier analysis of 500 to 650 of the donors, high-throughput TCR beta sequencing was used to judge whether each TCR beta V gene segment behaved as functional or pseudogenic. In addition to the first cohort of 650 to 750 subjects, a separate validation cohort of approximately 130 different subjects was used. In a later genetic analysis, genome-wide SNP genotypes for about three fifths of the 666 donors were used, and that subset was treated as a discovery cohort. The number of donors typed differed by locus, with about 629-630 for A, B, C, DRB1 and DQB1, around 500 for DQA1, over 600 for DPA1, and some 440 for DPB1. Among around 400 genotyped donors of the cohort, an average of around 220,000 unique TCR beta nucleotide sequences was sequenced per donor, of which about 19% were non-productive. Donor age, sex, ethnicity and CMV serostatus were compiled together with the repertoire data. Four to six DR-DQ haplotypes were handled as single units for association and clustering, since linkage in the cohort was strong. Every discovery cohort repertoire had been produced on one sequencing platform. A later analysis re-analyzed previously published TCR beta repertoires from approximately 700 donors and added high-resolution HLA genotyping to study TCR occurrence patterns. An early release covering over 500 HLA-typed donors comprised about 300 gigabases of sequencing data and roughly 85 million unique TCR sequences. Of the 350 to 450 genotyped donors, 81% fell in the genetic ancestry cluster associated with self-reported Caucasian donors. The study used immunosequencing to profile the T cell repertoires of some 600 subjects and linked those repertoires to cytomegalovirus serostatus.

The CDR3 covers 15 residues, taking in both the cysteine and the phenylalanine. CDR3 DNA only is kept here, 45 bases in frame from base 1. Taken from the germline V gene (reference sequence), the CDR1 and CDR2 loops are LNHDA and SQIVND. Trimming at the junction amounts to 6 bases on V and 0 bases on J, and the germline ends lie 9 bases apart. The full study reports these points: Linkage disequilibrium might explain the correlated functional status among segregating V segments, but an unknown experimental factor could not be ruled out. According to a later genetic analysis, donors in an Asian-associated ancestry cluster had fewer N-insertions in productive TCRs than the roughly 670-donor mean. According to a later analysis, TCR association rates differed among HLA loci, with DRB1 alleles showing the most associated TCRs and HLA-C alleles showing the fewest. The study gave a list of around 170 TCR beta chains associated with cytomegalovirus. In a later analysis, HLA-associated TCR beta chains showed more clonal expansion and lower generation probabilities than non-associated chains that were equally common. The authors suggested that the approach could potentially be extended to other disease states and immunological phenotypes. A cluster of highly shared sequence variants was judged likely to be a technical artifact of the sequencing pipeline. In a later analysis, over 15,000 TCR beta sequences were associated with specific HLA alleles at a false discovery rate of 0.05. CMV serostatus was the only immune exposure information available for the cohort. Because some donors lacked HLA typing at each locus, the association tests relied only on the typed subset. The presence/absence analyses assumed that sequencing depth was roughly uniform across donors, and that assumption may not be true. V-gene and J-gene trimming of TCR beta chains was associated with a missense DCLRE1C variant in a later genetic analysis, and the association was replicated in an independent cohort. In both the original and validation cohorts, the classifier was reported to diagnose cytomegalovirus status with high specificity and sensitivity. While some public TCRs were present in many individuals, most TCR sequences turned up only very rarely across donors. A later analysis found that most CMV-associated TCR beta chains appeared HLA-restricted, with HLA associations seemingly driven largely by CMV exposure. A later analysis reported that several top co-occurrence clusters appeared linked to parvovirus B19, influenza, CMV and Epstein-Barr virus. The cohort was sequenced for TCR beta chains only, and without alpha or paired-chain data the features that could be detected were limited. A further reported finding was that TCR beta sequences accurately predicted the HLA-A and HLA-B alleles for most subjects in the first cohort. Because the 87-base-pair reads could not distinguish some IMGT-functional V segments, including TRBV6-2 and TRBV6-3, those segments were excluded. Because counts were too low, seventeen rarely observed V segments, including chromosome 9 orphons, were left out of the earlier analysis of 500 to 750 of the donors. In an earlier analysis of about 550 of the donors, most TCR beta V segments were observed in productive rearrangements about 87% or about 30% of the time, broadly matching IMGT annotations. Strong co-occurrence of HLA alleles, especially DR and DQ, made assigning TCR associations to individual alleles difficult. Three of the identified cytomegalovirus-associated TCR beta chains were confirmed in vitro to be specific for cytomegalovirus antigens.

The chain is assembled from TRBV19 and TRBJ2-6; confidence is insufficient to name the D gene. The receptor was isolated from a male donor in good health and CMV-seropositive. The specimen was PBMCs. The nucleotide sequence reads TGTGCCAGTAGACCACCCAGCTCTGGGGCCAACGTCCTGACTTTC. Its protein product is CASRPPSSGANVLTF.